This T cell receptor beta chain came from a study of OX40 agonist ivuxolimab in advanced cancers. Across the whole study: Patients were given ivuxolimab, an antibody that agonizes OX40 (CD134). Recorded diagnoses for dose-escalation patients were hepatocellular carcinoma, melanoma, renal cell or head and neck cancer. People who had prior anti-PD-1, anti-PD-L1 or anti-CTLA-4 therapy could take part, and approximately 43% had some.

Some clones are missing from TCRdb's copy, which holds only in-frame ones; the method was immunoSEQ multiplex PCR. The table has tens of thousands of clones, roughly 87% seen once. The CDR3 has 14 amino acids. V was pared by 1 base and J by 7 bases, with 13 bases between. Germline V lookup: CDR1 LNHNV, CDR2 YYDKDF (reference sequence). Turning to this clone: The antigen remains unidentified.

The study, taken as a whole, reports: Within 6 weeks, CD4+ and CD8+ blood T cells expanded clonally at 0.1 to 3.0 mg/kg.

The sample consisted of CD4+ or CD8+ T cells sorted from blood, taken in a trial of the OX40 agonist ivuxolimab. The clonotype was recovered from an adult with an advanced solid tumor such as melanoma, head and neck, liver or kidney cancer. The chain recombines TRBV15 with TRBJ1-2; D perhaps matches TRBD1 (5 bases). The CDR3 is CATSRGGEDGGYTF. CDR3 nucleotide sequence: TGTGCCACCAGCAGAGGGGGGGAGGACGGTGGCTACACCTTC.